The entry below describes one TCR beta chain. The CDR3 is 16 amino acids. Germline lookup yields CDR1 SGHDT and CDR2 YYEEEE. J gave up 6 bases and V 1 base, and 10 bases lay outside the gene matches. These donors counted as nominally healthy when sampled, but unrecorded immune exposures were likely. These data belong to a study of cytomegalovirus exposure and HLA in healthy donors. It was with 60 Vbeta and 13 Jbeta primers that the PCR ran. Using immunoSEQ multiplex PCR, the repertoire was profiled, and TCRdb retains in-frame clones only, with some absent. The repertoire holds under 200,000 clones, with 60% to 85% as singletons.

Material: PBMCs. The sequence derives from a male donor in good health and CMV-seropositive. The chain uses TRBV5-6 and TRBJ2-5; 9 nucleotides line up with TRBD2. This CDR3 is CASSLLGLALTQTQYF. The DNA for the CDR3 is TGTGCCAGCAGCTTGTTGGGACTAGCTTTAACCCAGACCCAGTACTTC.